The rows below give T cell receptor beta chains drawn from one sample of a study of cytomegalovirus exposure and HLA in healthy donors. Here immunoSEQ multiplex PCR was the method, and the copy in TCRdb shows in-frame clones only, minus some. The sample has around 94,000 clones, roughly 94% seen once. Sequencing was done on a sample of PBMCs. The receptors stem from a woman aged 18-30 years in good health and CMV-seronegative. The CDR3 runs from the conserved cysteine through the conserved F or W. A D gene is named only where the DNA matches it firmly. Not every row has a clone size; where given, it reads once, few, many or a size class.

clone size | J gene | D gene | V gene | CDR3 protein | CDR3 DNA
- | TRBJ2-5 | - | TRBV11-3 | CASSYRTSEETQYF | TGTGCCAGCAGCTACCGAACGAGTGAGGAGACCCAGTACTTC
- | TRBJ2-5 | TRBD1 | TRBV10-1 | CASPDRGLRETQYF | TGCGCCAGCCCGGACAGGGGGCTACGAGAGACCCAGTACTTC
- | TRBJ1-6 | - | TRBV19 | CASTTGNSPLHF | TGTGCCAGTACCACCGGTAATTCACCCCTCCACTTT
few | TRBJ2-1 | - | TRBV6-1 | CASSVEGGGYNEQFF | TGTGCCAGCAGTGTTGAGGGAGGAGGTTACAATGAGCAGTTCTTC
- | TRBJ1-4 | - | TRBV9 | CASSVGGRDEKLFF | TGTGCCAGCAGCGTAGGGGGCCGTGATGAAAAACTGTTTTTT
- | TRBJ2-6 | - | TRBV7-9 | CASSLHYSVSISGANVLTF | TGTGCCAGCAGCCTCCACTACTCCGTTAGCATCTCTGGGGCCAACGTCCTGACTTTC
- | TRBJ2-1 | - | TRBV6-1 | CASSEPPRGNEQFF | TGTGCCAGCAGTGAACCCCCCAGGGGTAATGAGCAGTTCTTC
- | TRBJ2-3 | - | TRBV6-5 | CASSQLQGTDTQYF | TGTGCCAGCAGTCAACTTCAGGGTACAGATACGCAGTATTTT
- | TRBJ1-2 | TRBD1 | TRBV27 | CASSLTLAEGQGSGYTF | TGTGCCAGCAGTTTAACATTAGCCGAAGGACAGGGAAGTGGCTACACCTTC
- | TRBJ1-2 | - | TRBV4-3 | CASSQESLGGGGGAIYGYTF | TGCGCCAGCAGCCAAGAATCCCTCGGGGGTGGCGGGGGCGCGATCTATGGCTACACCTTC
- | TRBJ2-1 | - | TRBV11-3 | CASSSRTGRVLSYNEQFF | TGTGCCAGCAGCTCCCGGACAGGGAGGGTTCTATCCTACAATGAGCAGTTCTTC